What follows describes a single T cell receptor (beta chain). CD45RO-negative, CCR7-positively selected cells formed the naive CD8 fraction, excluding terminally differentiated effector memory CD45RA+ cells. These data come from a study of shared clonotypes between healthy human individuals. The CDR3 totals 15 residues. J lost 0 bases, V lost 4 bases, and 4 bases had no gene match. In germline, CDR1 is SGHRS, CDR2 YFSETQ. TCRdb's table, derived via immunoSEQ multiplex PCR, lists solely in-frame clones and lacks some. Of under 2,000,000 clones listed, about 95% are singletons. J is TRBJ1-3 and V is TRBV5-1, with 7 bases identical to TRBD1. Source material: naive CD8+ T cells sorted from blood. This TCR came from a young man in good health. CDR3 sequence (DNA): TGCGCCAGCAGCCCGACAGGGAACTCTGGAAACACCATATATTTT. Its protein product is CASSPTGNSGNTIYF. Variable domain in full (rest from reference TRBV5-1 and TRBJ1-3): KAGVTQTPRYLIKTRGQQVTLSCSPISGHRSVSWYQQTPGQGLQFLFEYFSETQRNKGNFPGRFSGRQFSNSRSEMNVSTLELGDSALYLCASSPTGNSGNTIYFGEGSWLTVV.